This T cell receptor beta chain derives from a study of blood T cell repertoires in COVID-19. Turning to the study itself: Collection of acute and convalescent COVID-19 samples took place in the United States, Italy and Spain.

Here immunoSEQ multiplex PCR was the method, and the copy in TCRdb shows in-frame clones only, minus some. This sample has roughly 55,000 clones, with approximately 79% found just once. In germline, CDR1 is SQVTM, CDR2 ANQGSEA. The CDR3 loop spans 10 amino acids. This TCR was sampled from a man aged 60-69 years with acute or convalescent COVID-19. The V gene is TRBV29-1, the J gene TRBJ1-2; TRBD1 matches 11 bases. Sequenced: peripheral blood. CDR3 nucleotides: TGCAGGGGACAGGGGGTGGGCTACACCTTC. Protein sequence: CRGQGVGYTF.